The rows below give T cell receptor beta chains drawn from one sample of a study of Graves' ophthalmopathy and Graves' hyperthyroidism. TCRdb re-analysed the multiplex PCR reads in MiXCR, keeping a single row per CDR3 protein. The sample shows around 660,000 distinct CDR3 sequences, about 41% of them seen only once. Sequenced material: peripheral blood. The source of these receptors is an adult man with Graves' ophthalmopathy. Each CDR3 is given with its conserved first and last residue. A D gene is named only where the DNA matches it firmly. The size entry is marked missing in some rows and otherwise reads once, few, many or a size class.

v_call,d_call,j_call,clone_size,cdr3_aa,cdr3_nt
TRBV11-2,.,TRBJ1-1,few,CASSLDGPPGAEAFF,TGTGCCAGCAGCTTAGATGGGCCCCCGGGAGCCGAAGCTTTCTTT
TRBV7-9,.,TRBJ1-5,.,CASSLKVGDCNQPQHF,TGTGCTAGCAGCCTCAAAGTGGGGGATTGCAATCAGCCCCAGCATTTT
TRBV7-3,.,TRBJ2-2,many,CASRLGPNTGELFF,TGTGCCAGCAGACTTGGACCCAACACCGGGGAGCTGTTTTTT
TRBV7-9,.,TRBJ1-2,.,CASAPGQPNYGYTF,TGTGCCAGCGCTCCGGGCCAGCCTAACTATGGCTACACCTTC
TRBV24-1,.,TRBJ2-1,few,CATSAPRNEQFF,TGTGCCACCAGTGCTCCACGCAATGAGCAGTTCTTC
TRBV4-1,TRBD2,TRBJ2-7,few,CASSQERTSVYYEQYF,TGCGCCAGCAGCCAAGAGAGGACTAGCGTATACTACGAGCAGTACTTC
TRBV15,.,TRBJ1-5,.,CATRGLAYQHF,TGTGCCACCAGGGGGTTGGCGTACCAGCATTTT
TRBV20-1,.,TRBJ2-5,many,CSARSHQVVGETQYF,TGCAGTGCTAGATCCCACCAGGTGGTCGGAGAGACCCAGTACTTC
TRBV2,TRBD1,TRBJ1-2,.,CASRGQGNGYTF,TGTGCCAGCAGGGGACAGGGGAATGGCTACACCTTC
TRBV6-6,.,TRBJ1-6,many,CASSEFRQDSPLHF,TGTGCCAGCAGTGAGTTCCGTCAGGATTCACCCCTCCACTTT
TRBV29-1,.,TRBJ2-1,once,CSVGGYNERFF,TGCAGCGTTGGTGGATACAATGAGCGGTTCTTC
TRBV10-3,.,TRBJ1-5,many,CATFEPGVGNQPQHF,TGTGCCACCTTCGAGCCGGGGGTAGGCAATCAGCCCCAGCATTTT
TRBV12-3/TRBV12-4,TRBD1,TRBJ2-7,many,CASSLETGQEQYF,TGTGCCAGCAGTCTCGAGACAGGGCAAGAGCAGTACTTC
TRBV19,.,TRBJ1-2,.,CASSIGDGYGYTF,TGTGCCAGTAGTATAGGGGACGGGTATGGCTACACCTTC
TRBV9,.,TRBJ1-3,.,CASSVAESTIYF,TGTGCCAGCAGCGTCGCGGAAAGCACCATATATTTT
TRBV12-3/TRBV12-4,TRBD2,TRBJ2-5,few,CASSFLGRGRGAQETQYF,TGTGCCAGCAGTTTCCTCGGCCGGGGGCGGGGGGCCCAAGAGACCCAGTACTTC
TRBV20-1,TRBD1,TRBJ1-6,few,CSARERDRPYNSPLHF,TGCAGTGCTAGAGAGAGGGACAGACCTTATAATTCACCCCTCCACTTT
TRBV27,TRBD2,TRBJ2-5,.,CASSFKLAGGSETQYF,TGTGCCAGCAGTTTCAAACTAGCGGGAGGGAGCGAGACCCAGTACTTC
TRBV10-2,TRBD1,TRBJ1-6,.,CASSDTGGGWDSPLHF,TGCGCCAGCAGTGATACAGGGGGCGGATGGGACTCACCCCTCCACTTT
TRBV7-9,.,TRBJ2-2,many,CASSSFDWTGELFF,TGTGCCAGCAGCTCCTTCGATTGGACCGGGGAGCTGTTTTTT